These T cell receptor beta chains were read from a single sample in a study of blood T cell repertoires in COVID-19. The method was immunoSEQ multiplex PCR; TCRdb's version includes in-frame clones alone and lacks a portion of them. In the table there are 350,000 to 550,000 clones, 75% to 90% of which are singletons. The sequencing input was peripheral blood. These receptors were collected from a woman in her twenties or thirties with acute or convalescent COVID-19. The conserved cysteine and the conserved F or W are not part of the CDR3 here. Fields, in order: V gene, J gene, CDR3 protein.

>TRBV6-5|TRBJ1-3
ASSLNRASGNTIY
>TRBV6-1|TRBJ1-5
ASSAYGTGKAQPQH
>TRBV5-1|TRBJ2-1
ASSLGYSGEYNEQF
>TRBV6-5|TRBJ2-1
ASKRLAGVYEQF
>TRBV13|TRBJ2-1
ASSWGGGEQF
>TRBV10-3|TRBJ2-2
AISEPDGTGYTGELF
>TRBV9|TRBJ2-7
ASSVLDRGYEQY
>TRBV6-1|TRBJ1-2
ASSEQGAGYGYT
>TRBV5-1|TRBJ2-7
ASSRESLGEQY
>TRBV5-1|TRBJ2-3
ASSWPSGDADTQY
>TRBV6-1|TRBJ2-7
ASSDSGVWAHEQY
>TRBV5-5|TRBJ2-3
ASTSESTEY
>TRBV10-3|TRBJ2-7
AISEVRGNEQY
>TRBV28|TRBJ1-2
ASSMTSGSGYT
>TRBV6-5|TRBJ2-7
ASSYMAERYEQY
>TRBV5-1|TRBJ2-3
ASSLERGGSSTDTQY
>TRBV5-1|TRBJ2-2
ASSLRLANTGELF
>TRBV7-9|TRBJ1-5
ASSPGTGNQPQH
>TRBV7-8|TRBJ2-7
ASSFPPGRGSSYEQY
>TRBV9|TRBJ1-3
ANGDDPGDTIY
>TRBV9|TRBJ2-7
ASSVGGGTGLSYEQY
>TRBV7-9|TRBJ1-1
ASSPRSGLYTEAF
>TRBV9|TRBJ2-7
ASSGDRGYEQY
>TRBV19|TRBJ1-1
ASSYSLNTEAF
>TRBV2|TRBJ1-1
ASSDSTNTEAF
>TRBV11-3|TRBJ2-3
ASSRSGEVTDTQY
>TRBV18|TRBJ2-6
ASSPPSRQHSGANVLT
>TRBV5-6|TRBJ2-1
ASSFSSLASGNEQF
>TRBV7-2|TRBJ2-1
ASSFFYRVTSYNEQF
>TRBV2|TRBJ1-2
ASTKTRGGNYGYT
>TRBV6-5|TRBJ2-6
ASSLGEGANVLT
>TRBV5-6|TRBJ2-5
ASSPFSGGPQETQY
>TRBV6-5|TRBJ1-5
ASRVGGAGPGAQH
>TRBV18|TRBJ1-2
ASSPSWDSRELSGYT
>TRBV3-1/TRBV3-2|TRBJ1-6
ASSQVPGGNSPLH
>TRBV7-9|TRBJ2-7
ASSLFSGGPHEQY
>TRBV2|TRBJ2-5
ASIGASGQRGPESWETQY
>TRBV5-1|TRBJ2-6
ASSLANRGPGANVLT
>TRBV12-3/TRBV12-4|TRBJ2-1
ASSRQYNEQF
>TRBV6-6|TRBJ2-2
ASSFRRQETTGELF
>TRBV3-1/TRBV3-2|TRBJ2-3
ASSQELTSGTDTQY
>TRBV7-3|TRBJ1-5
ASSILRLLGNQPQH
>TRBV21-1|TRBJ1-5
ASSPQGNNQPQH
>TRBV24-1|TRBJ2-5
ATSDSDLTQETQY
>TRBV28|TRBJ1-1
ASSIVDRANTEAF
>TRBV5-1|TRBJ2-3
ASSLGGGSTDTQY
>TRBV3-1/TRBV3-2|TRBJ2-7
ASSRGIAYEQY